Presented here are 10 T cell receptor beta chains from one specimen sequenced in a study of T cell repertoires in cytomegalovirus infection. TCRdb called the reads again in MiXCR, with one record for every CDR3 protein. Among 200,000 to 300,000 distinct CDR3 sequences listed, roughly an eighth were seen once. The sample comprised PBMCs. The receptors shown here come from a human donor in good health (CMV status not recorded). Some clones in this sample may be carry-over from other donors' samples.

This clonotype has only one observation. The CDR3 DNA follows: TGTGCCAGCTCACCACCGGGGACGGGAACAAGTGAAGCTTTCTTT. Translation gives CASSPPGTGTSEAFF. J is TRBJ1-1 and V is TRBV18; a weak D match, TRBD1 (5 bases). CDR1 is KGHSH and CDR2 is LQKENI in the germline V gene. The V end was cut by 0 bases, the J end by 7 bases, with 15 bases between. There are 15 residues in the CDR3.

This clonotype has a count of ten or more. This chain links TRBV28 with TRBJ2-5, with 7 bases fitting TRBD1. CDR3 length equals 16 residues. Germline trimming cut 4 bases from V and 1 base from J; bases unmatched to any gene: 9. Looked up from germline, CDR1 is MDHEN and CDR2 is SYDVKM. CDR3: CASSSRQGWGQETQYF. CDR3 DNA: TGTGCCAGCAGTTCAAGACAGGGATGGGGCCAAGAGACCCAGTACTTC.

This clonotype has a handful of counts. The chain links TRBV19 to TRBJ1-1, with D perhaps TRBD1 (6 bases). The V end was cut by 5 bases, the J end by 4 bases, with 14 bases between. The CDR3 consists of 14 residues. Germline V gene data show CDR1 as LNHDA and CDR2 as SQIVND (reference sequence). The CDR3 DNA reads TGTGCCAGTAGTGTTAACAGGGTGGCCACTGAAGCTTTCTTT. This gives the protein CASSVNRVATEAFF.

The chain combines TRBV7-9 with TRBJ1-2; D not resolved. The CDR3 has 12 amino acids. Trimming shortened V by 5 bases and J by 6 bases, and 10 bases separated the two germline ends. The V gene's germline CDR1 is SEHNR and CDR2 FQNEAQ (reference sequence). The CDR3: CASSRDVDGYTF. CDR3 sequence (DNA): TGTGCCAGCAGCCGAGATGTGGATGGCTACACCTTC.

In this sample, this clonotype turned up many times. This chain joins TRBV12-3 or TRBV12-4 and TRBJ2-3; D uncertain. V was trimmed by 1 base and J by 2 bases, leaving 10 bases between them. The CDR3 consists of 15 residues. CDR3 DNA sequence: TGTGCCAGCAGTTTAGGGCGAACGAACACAGATACGCAGTATTTT. It specifies CASSLGRTNTDTQYF.

This chain uses TRBV12-3 or TRBV12-4 with TRBJ2-5; 7 nucleotides line up with TRBD1. The V gene end was trimmed by 5 bases and the J gene end by 1 base; junction bases not matched to a gene: 7. The CDR3 runs 15 residues. CDR3 nucleotide sequence: TGTGCCAGCAGTCGCCGAGGACAGGCCCAAGAGACCCAGTACTTC. It is translated as CASSRRGQAQETQYF.

This clonotype was detected ten times or more. This chain links TRBV4-1 with TRBJ2-1, with 8 bases fitting TRBD2. Germline CDR1 is MGHRA and CDR2 is YSYEKL. The J segment lost 3 bases and the V segment lost 0 bases, leaving 13 bases of the junction unmatched. CDR3 length equals 19 residues. The CDR3 sequence: CASSQDGGGGGLVYNEQFF. The DNA for the CDR3 is TGCGCCAGCAGCCAAGACGGGGGGGGTGGAGGACTTGTCTACAATGAGCAGTTCTTC.

Ten or more counts support this clonotype. This sequence joins TRBV7-2 and TRBJ2-1; D gene ambiguous. CDR1 is SGHTA and CDR2 is FQGNSA in the germline V gene. The V end lost 5 bases, the J end lost 0 bases, and 14 bases lay between the germline ends. The CDR3 is 16 amino acids. The DNA for the CDR3 is TGTGCCAGCAGCCAGAGACCGGTAGGCTCCTACAATGAGCAGTTCTTC. This gives the protein CASSQRPVGSYNEQFF.

This clonotype was observed at least ten times. This rearrangement joins TRBV7-2 to TRBJ2-1; the match to TRBD2 covers 7 bases. The germline V gene encodes CDR1 SGHTA and CDR2 FQGNSA. Trimming cost V 5 bases and J 8 bases; bases outside gene matches: 15. CDR3 length: 16 amino acids. The CDR3 sequence: CASSLTTSPRIDEQFF. The CDR3 coding sequence is TGTGCCAGCAGCCTAACGACTAGCCCCAGGATAGATGAGCAGTTCTTC.

This clonotype has only a few counts. The gene calls are TRBV4-1 and TRBJ1-1, with 7 bases fitting TRBD1. After removal of 4 bases from V and 3 bases from J, the junction contained 5 bases not matched to a gene. Germline-derived CDR1 and CDR2 are MGHRA and YSYEKL. CDR3 length equals 14 residues. As DNA, the CDR3 is TGCGCCAGCAGCCGAGGAACAGGGGACACTGAAGCTTTCTTT. The encoded protein is CASSRGTGDTEAFF.